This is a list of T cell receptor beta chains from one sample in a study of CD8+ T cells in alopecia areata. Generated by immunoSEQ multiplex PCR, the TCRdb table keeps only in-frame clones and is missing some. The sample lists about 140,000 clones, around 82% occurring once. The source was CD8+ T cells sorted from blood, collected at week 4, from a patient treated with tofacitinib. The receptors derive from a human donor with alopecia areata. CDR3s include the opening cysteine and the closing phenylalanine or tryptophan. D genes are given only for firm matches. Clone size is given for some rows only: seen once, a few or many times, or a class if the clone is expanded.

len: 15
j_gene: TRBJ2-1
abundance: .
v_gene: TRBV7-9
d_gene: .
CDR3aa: CASSLWASSNNEQFF
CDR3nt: TGTGCCAGCAGCTTATGGGCTAGCTCAAACAATGAGCAGTTCTTC

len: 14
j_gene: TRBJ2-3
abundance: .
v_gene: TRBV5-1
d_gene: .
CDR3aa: CASSSGAGTDTQYF
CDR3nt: TGCGCCAGCAGCTCCGGGGCGGGTACAGATACGCAGTATTTT

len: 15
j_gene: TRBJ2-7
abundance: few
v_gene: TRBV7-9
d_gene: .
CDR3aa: CASSLVMTARYEQYF
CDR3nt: TGTGCCAGCAGCTTAGTAATGACAGCACGCTACGAGCAGTACTTC

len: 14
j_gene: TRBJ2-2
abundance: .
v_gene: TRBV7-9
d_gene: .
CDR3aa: CASSPGVPTGELFF
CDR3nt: TGTGCCAGCAGCCCGGGGGTTCCCACCGGGGAGCTGTTTTTT

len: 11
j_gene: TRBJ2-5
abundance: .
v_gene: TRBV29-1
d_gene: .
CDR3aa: CSVEDYETQYF
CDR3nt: TGCAGCGTTGAAGATTACGAGACCCAGTACTTC

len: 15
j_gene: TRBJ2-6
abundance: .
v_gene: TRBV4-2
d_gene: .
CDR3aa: CASSQEAPGANVLTF
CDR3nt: TGTGCCAGCAGCCAAGAGGCTCCTGGGGCCAACGTCCTGACTTTC

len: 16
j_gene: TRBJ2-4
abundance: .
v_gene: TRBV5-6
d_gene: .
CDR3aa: CASSFLVLPSKNIQYF
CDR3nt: TGTGCCAGCAGCTTTCTAGTACTCCCGTCGAAAAACATTCAGTACTTC

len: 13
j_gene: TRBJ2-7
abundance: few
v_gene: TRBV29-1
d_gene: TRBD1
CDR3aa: CSVLGTDPYEQYF
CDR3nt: TGCAGCGTTCTAGGGACAGACCCCTACGAGCAGTACTTC

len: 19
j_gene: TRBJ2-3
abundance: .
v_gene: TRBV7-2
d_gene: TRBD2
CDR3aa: CASSLTPSGGFLGTDTQYF
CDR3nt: TGTGCCAGCAGCTTAACCCCTAGCGGGGGGTTCCTGGGCACAGATACGCAGTATTTT

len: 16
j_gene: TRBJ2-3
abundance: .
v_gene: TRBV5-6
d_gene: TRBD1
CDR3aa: CASSLPGTGVPDTQYF
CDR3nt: TGTGCCAGCAGCCTTCCCGGGACAGGAGTGCCAGATACGCAGTATTTT

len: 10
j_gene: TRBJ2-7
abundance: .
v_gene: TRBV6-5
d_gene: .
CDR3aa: CASRGSEQYF
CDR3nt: TGTGCCAGCAGAGGCTCGGAGCAGTACTTC

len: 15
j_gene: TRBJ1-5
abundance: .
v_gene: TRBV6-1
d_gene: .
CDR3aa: CASSEALPAMEPQHF
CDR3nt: TGTGCCAGCAGTGAAGCGCTTCCAGCCATGGAGCCCCAGCATTTT

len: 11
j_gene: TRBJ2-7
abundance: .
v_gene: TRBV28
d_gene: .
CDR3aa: CASSPGHEQYF
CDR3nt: TGTGCCAGCAGTCCGGGTCACGAGCAGTACTTC

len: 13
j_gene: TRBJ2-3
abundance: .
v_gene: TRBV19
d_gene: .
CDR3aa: CASGDTLTDTQYF
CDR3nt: TGTGCCAGTGGGGACACCCTCACAGATACGCAGTATTTT

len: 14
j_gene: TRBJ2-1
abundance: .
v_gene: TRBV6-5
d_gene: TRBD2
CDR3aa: CASTTWTSGNEQFF
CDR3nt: TGTGCCAGCACCACTTGGACTAGCGGCAATGAGCAGTTCTTC

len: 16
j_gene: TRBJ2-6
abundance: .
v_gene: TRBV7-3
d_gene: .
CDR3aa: CASSPNRASGANVLTF
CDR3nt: TGTGCCAGCAGCCCTAACAGGGCCTCTGGGGCCAACGTCCTGACTTTC

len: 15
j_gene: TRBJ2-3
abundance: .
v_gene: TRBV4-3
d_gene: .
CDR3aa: CASSQSRGITDTQYF
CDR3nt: TGCGCCAGCAGCCAATCCAGGGGAATCACAGATACGCAGTATTTT

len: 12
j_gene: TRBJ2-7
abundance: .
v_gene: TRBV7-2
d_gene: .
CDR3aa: CASSFPAYEQYF
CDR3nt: TGTGCCAGCAGCTTCCCGGCCTACGAGCAGTACTTC

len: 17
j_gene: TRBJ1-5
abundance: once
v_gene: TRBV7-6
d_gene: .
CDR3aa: CASSYKAGDGGNQPQHF
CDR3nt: TGTGCCAGCAGCTATAAAGCAGGGGATGGGGGCAATCAGCCCCAGCATTTT

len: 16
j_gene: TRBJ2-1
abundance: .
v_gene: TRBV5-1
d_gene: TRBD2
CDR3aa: CASSLLEGGGGNEQFF
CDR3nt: TGCGCCAGCAGCTTGTTGGAGGGCGGCGGGGGAAATGAGCAGTTCTTC

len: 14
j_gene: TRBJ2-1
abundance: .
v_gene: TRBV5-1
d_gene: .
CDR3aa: CASSPGVAYREQFF
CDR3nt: TGCGCCAGCAGCCCTGGAGTAGCCTACAGGGAGCAGTTCTTC

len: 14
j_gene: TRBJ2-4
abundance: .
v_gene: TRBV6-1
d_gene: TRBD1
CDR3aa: CASSLGTGGGIQYF
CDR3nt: TGTGCCAGCAGCCTAGGGACAGGGGGAGGCATTCAGTACTTC

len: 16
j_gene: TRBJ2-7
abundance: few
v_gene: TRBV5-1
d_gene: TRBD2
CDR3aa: CASSPSTGTTNYEQYF
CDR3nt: TGCGCCAGCAGCCCCAGCACCGGGACTACGAATTACGAGCAGTACTTC

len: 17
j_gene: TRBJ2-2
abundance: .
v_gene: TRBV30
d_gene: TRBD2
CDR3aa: CAWSATSGGLIAGELFF
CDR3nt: TGTGCCTGGAGCGCCACTAGCGGGGGGCTAATCGCCGGGGAGCTGTTTTTT

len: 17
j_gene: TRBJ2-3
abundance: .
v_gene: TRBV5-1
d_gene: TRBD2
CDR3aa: CASSFFSGGAETDTQYF
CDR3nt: TGCGCCAGCAGCTTTTTTAGCGGGGGGGCCGAGACAGATACGCAGTATTTT

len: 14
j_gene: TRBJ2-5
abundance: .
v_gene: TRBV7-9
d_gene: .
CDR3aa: CASSSGQLQETQYF
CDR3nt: TGTGCCAGCAGCTCCGGACAGCTCCAAGAGACCCAGTACTTC

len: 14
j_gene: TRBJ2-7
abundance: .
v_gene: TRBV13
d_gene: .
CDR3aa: CASSHRGGLYEQYF
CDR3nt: TGTGCCAGCAGTCACAGGGGGGGCCTCTACGAGCAGTACTTC

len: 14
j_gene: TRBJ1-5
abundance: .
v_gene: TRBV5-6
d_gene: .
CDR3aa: CASSQTGLNQPQHF
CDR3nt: TGTGCCAGCAGCCAGACAGGACTAAATCAGCCCCAGCATTTT

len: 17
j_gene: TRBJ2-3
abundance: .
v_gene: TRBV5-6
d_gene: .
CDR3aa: CASSLVTGPSSTDTQYF
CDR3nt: TGTGCCAGCAGCTTGGTGACAGGTCCCTCTAGCACAGATACGCAGTATTTT

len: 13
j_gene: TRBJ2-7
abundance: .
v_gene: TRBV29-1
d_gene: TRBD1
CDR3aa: CSGQDRDSYEQYF
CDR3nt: TGCAGCGGCCAGGACAGGGATAGTTACGAGCAGTACTTC

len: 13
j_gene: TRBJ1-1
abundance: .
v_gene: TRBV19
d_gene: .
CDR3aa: CASSSWGHTEAFF
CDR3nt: TGTGCCAGTAGTTCCTGGGGCCACACTGAAGCTTTCTTT

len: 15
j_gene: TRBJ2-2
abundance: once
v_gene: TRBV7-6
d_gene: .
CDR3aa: CASSPSGGITGELFF
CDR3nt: TGTGCCAGCAGCCCCTCCGGGGGAATCACCGGGGAGCTGTTTTTT

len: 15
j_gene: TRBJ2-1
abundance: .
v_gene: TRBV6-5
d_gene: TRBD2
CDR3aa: CASSLTSGAYNEQFF
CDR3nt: TGTGCCAGCAGTCTAACTAGCGGGGCCTACAATGAGCAGTTCTTC

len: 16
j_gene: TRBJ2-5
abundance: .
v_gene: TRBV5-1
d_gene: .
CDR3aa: CASSSTGAPGWETQYF
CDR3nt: TGCGCCAGCAGCTCCACCGGGGCCCCGGGGTGGGAGACCCAGTACTTC

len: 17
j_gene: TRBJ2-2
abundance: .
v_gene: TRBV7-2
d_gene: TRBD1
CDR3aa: CASSLDGRGLSTGELFF
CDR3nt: TGTGCCAGCAGCTTAGATGGAAGGGGGCTGAGCACCGGGGAGCTGTTTTTT

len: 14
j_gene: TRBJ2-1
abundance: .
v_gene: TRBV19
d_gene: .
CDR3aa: CASSRKVSYNEQFF
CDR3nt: TGTGCCAGTAGTAGGAAGGTATCCTACAATGAGCAGTTCTTC

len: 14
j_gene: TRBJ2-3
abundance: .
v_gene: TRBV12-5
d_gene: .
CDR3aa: CASGVGAGTDTQYF
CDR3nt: TGTGCTAGTGGTGTAGGGGCAGGCACAGATACGCAGTATTTT

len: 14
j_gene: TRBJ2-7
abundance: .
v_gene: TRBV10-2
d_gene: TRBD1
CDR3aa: CASSEGQGLYEQYF
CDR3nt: TGCGCCAGCAGTGAGGGACAGGGCCTGTACGAGCAGTACTTC

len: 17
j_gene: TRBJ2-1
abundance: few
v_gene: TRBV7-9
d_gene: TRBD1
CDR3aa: CASSSGTGSSSYNEQFF
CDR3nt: TGTGCCAGCAGCTCTGGGACAGGGTCGAGCTCCTACAATGAGCAGTTCTTC

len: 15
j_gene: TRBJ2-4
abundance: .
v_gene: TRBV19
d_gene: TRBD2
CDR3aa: CASSIKREGKNIQYF
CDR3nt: TGTGCCAGTAGTATTAAAAGGGAGGGCAAAAACATTCAGTACTTC

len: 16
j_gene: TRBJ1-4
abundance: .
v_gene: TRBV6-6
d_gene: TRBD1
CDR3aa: CASSFNRDRGDEKLFF
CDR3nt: TGTGCCAGCAGTTTCAACCGGGACAGGGGGGACGAAAAACTGTTTTTT

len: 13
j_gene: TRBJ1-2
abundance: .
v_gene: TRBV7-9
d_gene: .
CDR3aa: CASSLPGHYGYTF
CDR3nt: TGTGCCAGCAGCTTACCAGGTCACTATGGCTACACCTTC

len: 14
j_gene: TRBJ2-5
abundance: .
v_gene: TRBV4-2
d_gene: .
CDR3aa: CASSQESSLETQYF
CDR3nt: TGTGCCAGCAGCCAAGAGTCCTCTTTAGAGACCCAGTACTTC

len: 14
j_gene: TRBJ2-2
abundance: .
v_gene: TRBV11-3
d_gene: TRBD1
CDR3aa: CASSFRQGARELFF
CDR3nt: TGTGCCAGCAGCTTCCGTCAGGGGGCAAGGGAGCTGTTTTTT

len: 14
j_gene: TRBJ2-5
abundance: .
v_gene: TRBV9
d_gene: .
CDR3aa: CASSVGSSVETQYF
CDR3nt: TGTGCCAGCAGCGTAGGCTCTAGCGTAGAGACCCAGTACTTC

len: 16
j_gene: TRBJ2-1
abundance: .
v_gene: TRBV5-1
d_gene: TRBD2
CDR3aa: CASSLAAGGVLNEQFF
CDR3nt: TGCGCCAGCAGCTTGGCGGCGGGGGGTGTTCTAAATGAGCAGTTCTTC

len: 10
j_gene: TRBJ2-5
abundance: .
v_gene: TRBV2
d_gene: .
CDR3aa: CASSQETQYF
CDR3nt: TGTGCCAGCAGTCAAGAGACCCAGTACTTC

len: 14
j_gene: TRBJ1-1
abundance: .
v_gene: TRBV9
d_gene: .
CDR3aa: CASSVAGDNTEAFF
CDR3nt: TGTGCCAGCAGCGTAGCTGGGGACAACACTGAAGCTTTCTTT

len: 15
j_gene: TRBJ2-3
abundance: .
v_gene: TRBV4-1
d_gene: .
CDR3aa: CASSQVPGSTDTQYF
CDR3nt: TGCGCCAGCAGCCAAGTTCCGGGAAGTACAGATACGCAGTATTTT

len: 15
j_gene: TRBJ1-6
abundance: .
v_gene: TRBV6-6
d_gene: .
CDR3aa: CASSYSASVFSPLHF
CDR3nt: TGTGCCAGCAGTTACTCGGCCTCAGTGTTTTCACCCCTCCACTTT

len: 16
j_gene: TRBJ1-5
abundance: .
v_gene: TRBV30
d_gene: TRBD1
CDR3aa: CAWINLRYRGGQPQHF
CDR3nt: TGTGCCTGGATTAACCTTCGGTACAGGGGAGGCCAGCCCCAGCATTTT

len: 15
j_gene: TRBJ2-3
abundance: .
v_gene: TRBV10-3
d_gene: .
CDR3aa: CAISESQVNTDTQYF
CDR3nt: TGTGCCATCAGTGAGTCTCAGGTAAACACAGATACGCAGTATTTT

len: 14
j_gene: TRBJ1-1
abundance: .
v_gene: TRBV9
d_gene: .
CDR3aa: CASSAGGQGTEAFF
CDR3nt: TGTGCCAGCAGCGCCGGGGGGCAGGGCACTGAAGCTTTCTTT

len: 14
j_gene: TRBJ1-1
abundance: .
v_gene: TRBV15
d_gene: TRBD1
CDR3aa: CATSRDRDREQAFF
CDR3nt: TGTGCCACCAGCAGAGATCGGGACAGGGAGCAAGCTTTCTTT

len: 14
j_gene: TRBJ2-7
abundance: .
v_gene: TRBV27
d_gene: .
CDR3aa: CASSLVQGTYEQYF
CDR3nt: TGTGCCAGCAGTTTAGTACAGGGAACCTACGAGCAGTACTTC

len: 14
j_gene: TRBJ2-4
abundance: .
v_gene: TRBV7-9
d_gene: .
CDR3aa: CASSLSQGASFQYF
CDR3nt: TGTGCCAGCAGCTTATCACAGGGAGCTAGTTTTCAGTACTTC

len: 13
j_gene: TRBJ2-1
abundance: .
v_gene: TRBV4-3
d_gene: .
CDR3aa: CASSPDRYNEQFF
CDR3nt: TGCGCCAGCAGCCCCGACAGGTACAATGAGCAGTTCTTC